The 10 T cell receptor beta chains below all came from one sample that was sequenced in a study of T cell responses to AZD1222 COVID-19 vaccine. Clones were read by immunoSEQ multiplex PCR, and TCRdb kept only the in-frame ones, dropping some. The profile shows about 100,000 clones, over 75% of them singletons. Sequencing was performed on peripheral blood, taken on day 0 of MenACWY control vaccination. These receptors originate from an adult in good health.

The rearrangement joins TRBV6-2 or TRBV6-3 to TRBJ1-2; 8 bases fit TRBD1. CDR1 MNHEY and CDR2 SVGEGT come from the germline V gene. This CDR3 is 12 amino acids long. Losses at the gene ends were 5 bases for V and 7 bases for J; bases not matched to a gene: 3. The CDR3 region has the DNA TGTGCCAGCAGTACAGGGGGAAGTGGCTACACCTTC. Its protein product is CASSTGGSGYTF.

V is TRBV7-2 and J is TRBJ2-5; D may be TRBD2 (6 bases). Trimming removed 5 bases from V and 5 bases from J, with 12 bases in between. CDR3 size: 13 residues. Germline V gives CDR1 SGHTA, CDR2 FQGNSA. CDR3 nucleotides: TGTGCCAGCAGCCCGGGGACTTTGGAGACCCAGTACTTC. Translated: CASSPGTLETQYF.

This clone was picked up a small number of times. The rearrangement uses TRBV4-3 and TRBJ2-2; a possible D gene is TRBD2 (6 bases). Germline-derived CDR1 and CDR2 are LGHNA and YSLEER. The CDR3 sequence is 15 residues long. Trimming removed 4 bases at V and 2 bases at J, with 11 bases between. The CDR3 coding sequence is TGCGCCAGCAGCCCGAACGGGGGAAACACCGGGGAGCTGTTTTTT. The encoded protein is CASSPNGGNTGELFF.

The chain uses TRBV6-2 or TRBV6-3 and TRBJ2-5; 13 nucleotides match TRBD2. CDR1 is MNHEY, CDR2 SVGEGT, per germline. J was trimmed by 5 bases and V by 0 bases; bases with no gene match: 6. This CDR3 comprises 17 residues. This CDR3 is CASSYSRTSGSSETQYF. CDR3 sequence (DNA): TGTGCCAGCAGTTACTCGAGGACTAGCGGGAGTTCCGAGACCCAGTACTTC.

This rearrangement joins TRBV5-1 to TRBJ2-1, with D tentatively TRBD1 (6 bases). V lost 6 bases and J lost 6, with 13 bases in between. Germline loops: CDR1 SGHRS, CDR2 YFSETQ. The CDR3 contains 13 residues. The CDR3 here is CASKGGRRNEQFF. The DNA for the CDR3 is TGCGCCAGCAAAGGGGGAAGGCGCAATGAGCAGTTCTTC.

The chain carries TRBV25-1 and TRBJ1-6; D is possibly TRBD1 (6 bases). V gave up 3 bases and J gave up 6 bases, with 12 bases separating them. The CDR3 runs to 15 residues. Germline loops: CDR1 MGHDK, CDR2 SYGVNS. The CDR3 loop reads CASSDIQGFNSPLHF. CDR3 nucleotides: TGTGCCAGCAGTGACATACAGGGTTTTAATTCACCCCTCCACTTT.

The genes are TRBV28 and TRBJ1-1; D gene ambiguous. V dropped 3 bases and J dropped 8 bases, with 10 bases sitting between them. Germline V gene lookup returns CDR1 MDHEN and CDR2 SYDVKM. The CDR3 consists of 12 residues. DNA of the CDR3: TGTGCCAGCAGTTTGGCAACCGGGGAAGCTTTCTTT. This codes for CASSLATGEAFF. Filled out from reference TRBV28 and TRBJ1-1, the complete variable domain reads DVKVTQSSRYLVKRTGEKVFLECVQDMDHENMFWYRQDPGLGLRLIYFSYDVKMKEKGDIPEGYSVSREKKERFSLILESASTNQTSMYLCASSLATGEAFFGQGTRLTVV.

V is TRBV24-1 and J is TRBJ2-7, with D possibly being TRBD1 or TRBD2 (6 bases each). Germline V gene data show CDR1 as KGHDR and CDR2 as SFDVKD. The CDR3 covers 18 residues. Trimming cost V 2 bases and J 0 bases, with 19 bases left between them. CDR3 in DNA: TGTGCCACCAGTGATTCGGAAGGGGGGCAACAAGACTCCTACGAGCAGTACTTC. Its protein product is CATSDSEGGQQDSYEQYF.

This chain uses TRBV28 with TRBJ1-5; D possibly corresponds to TRBD1 (6 bases). CDR3 length equals 16 residues. Germline-derived CDR1 and CDR2 are MDHEN and SYDVKM. Trimming took 4 bases from V and 3 from J, leaving 16 bases between them. CDR3 residues: CASSSFSGDNNQPQHF. The CDR3 DNA sequence: TGTGCCAGCAGTTCGTTCTCAGGGGACAACAATCAGCCCCAGCATTTT.

The rearrangement links TRBV7-2 to TRBJ2-3, with D maybe TRBD2 (5 bases). This CDR3 spans 12 amino acids. Deletions cut 2 bases from V and 8 bases from J, with 8 bases between. Germline V lookup: CDR1 SGHTA, CDR2 FQGNSA. The CDR3 spells CASSLLSGTQYF. CDR3 nucleotide sequence: TGTGCCAGCAGCTTATTGAGCGGTACGCAGTATTTT.